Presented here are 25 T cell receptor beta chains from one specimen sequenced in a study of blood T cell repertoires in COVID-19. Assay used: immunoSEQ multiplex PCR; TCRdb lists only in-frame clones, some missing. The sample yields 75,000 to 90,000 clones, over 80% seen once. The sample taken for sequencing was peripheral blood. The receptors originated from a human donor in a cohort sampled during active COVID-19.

The CDR3 sequence: CASSQNSGRVHNEQFF. The CDR3 DNA reads as TGTGCCAGCAGCCAAAATAGCGGGAGAGTACACAATGAGCAGTTCTTC. V usage is TRBV14 and J usage is TRBJ2-1, with 9 bases aligning to TRBD2. V was clipped by 2 bases and J by 5 bases; unmatched bases: 7. Looked up from germline, CDR1 is SGHDN and CDR2 is FVKESK. CDR3 length: 16 residues.

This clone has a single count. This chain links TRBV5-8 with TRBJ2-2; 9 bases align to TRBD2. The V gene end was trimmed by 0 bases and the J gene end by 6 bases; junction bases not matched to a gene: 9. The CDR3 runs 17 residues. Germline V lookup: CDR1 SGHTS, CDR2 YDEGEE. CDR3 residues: CASSLAGTSTNPGELFF. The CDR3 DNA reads TGTGCCAGCAGCTTGGCGGGGACTAGCACCAACCCCGGGGAGCTGTTTTTT.

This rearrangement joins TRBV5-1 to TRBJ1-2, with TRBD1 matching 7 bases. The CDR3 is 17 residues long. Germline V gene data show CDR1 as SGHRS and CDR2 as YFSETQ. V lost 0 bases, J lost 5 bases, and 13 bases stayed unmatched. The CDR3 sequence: CASSLGAGGTVAYGYTF. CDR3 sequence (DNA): TGCGCCAGCAGCTTGGGGGCAGGGGGTACGGTAGCTTATGGCTACACCTTC.

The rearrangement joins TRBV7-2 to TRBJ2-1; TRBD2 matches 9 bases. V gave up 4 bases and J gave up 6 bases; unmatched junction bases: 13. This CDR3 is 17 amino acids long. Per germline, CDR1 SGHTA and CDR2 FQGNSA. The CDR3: CASSSRTSAPVPNEQFF. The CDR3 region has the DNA TGTGCCAGCAGCTCACGGACTAGCGCCCCTGTCCCCAATGAGCAGTTCTTC.

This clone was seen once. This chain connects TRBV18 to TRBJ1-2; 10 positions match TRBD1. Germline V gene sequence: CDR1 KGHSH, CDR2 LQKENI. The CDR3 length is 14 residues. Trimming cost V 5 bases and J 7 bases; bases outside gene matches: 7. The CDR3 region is CASSSVDRGPGYTF. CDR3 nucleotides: TGTGCCAGCTCATCCGTAGACAGGGGGCCTGGCTACACCTTC. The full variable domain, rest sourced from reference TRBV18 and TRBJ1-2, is NAGVMQNPRHLVRRRGQEARLRCSPMKGHSHVYWYRQLPEEGLKFMVYLQKENIIDESGMPKERFSAEFPKEGPSILRIQQVVRGDSAAYFCASSSVDRGPGYTFGSGTRLTVV.

The CDR3 is CASSQQQGYEQYF. As DNA, the CDR3 is TGTGCCAGCAGCCAACAACAGGGTTACGAGCAGTACTTC. The chain is built from TRBV7-2 and TRBJ2-7; a possible D gene is TRBD1 (6 bases). V gave up 5 bases and J gave up 4 bases, with 12 bases separating them. Germline CDR1 reads SGHTA; CDR2 reads FQGNSA. This CDR3 has 13 residues. The full variable domain, rest sourced from reference TRBV7-2 and TRBJ2-7, is GAGVSQSPSNKVTEKGKDVELRCDPISGHTALYWYRQSLGQGLEFLIYFQGNSAPDKSGLPSDRFSAERTGGSVSTLTIQRTQQEDSAVYLCASSQQQGYEQYFGPGTRLTVT.

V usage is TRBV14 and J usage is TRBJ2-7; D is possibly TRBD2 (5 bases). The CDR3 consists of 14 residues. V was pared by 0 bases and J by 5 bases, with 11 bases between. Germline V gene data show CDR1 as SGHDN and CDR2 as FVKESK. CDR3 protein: CASSQEASRNEQYF. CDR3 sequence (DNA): TGTGCCAGCAGCCAAGAGGCTAGCCGAAACGAGCAGTACTTC.

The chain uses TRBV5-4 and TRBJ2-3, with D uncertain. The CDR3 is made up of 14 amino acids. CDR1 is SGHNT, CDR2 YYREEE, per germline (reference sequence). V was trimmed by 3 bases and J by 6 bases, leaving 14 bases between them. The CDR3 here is CASSSIGVEDTQYF. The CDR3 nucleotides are TGTGCCAGCAGCTCTATTGGAGTCGAGGATACGCAGTATTTT.

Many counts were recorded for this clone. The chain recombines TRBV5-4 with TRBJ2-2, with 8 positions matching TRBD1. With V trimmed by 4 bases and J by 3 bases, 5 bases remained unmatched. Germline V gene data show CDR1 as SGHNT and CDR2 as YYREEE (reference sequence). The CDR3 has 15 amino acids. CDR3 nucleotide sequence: TGTGCCAGCAGCCTCCAGGGGGCGGACACCGGGGAGCTGTTTTTT. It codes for CASSLQGADTGELFF.

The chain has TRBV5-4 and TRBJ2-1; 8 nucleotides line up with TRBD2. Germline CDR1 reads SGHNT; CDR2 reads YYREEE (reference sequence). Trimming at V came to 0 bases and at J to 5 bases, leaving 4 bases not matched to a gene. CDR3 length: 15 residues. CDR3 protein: CASSLERGGHNEQFF. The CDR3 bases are TGTGCCAGCAGCTTGGAACGGGGGGGCCACAATGAGCAGTTCTTC.

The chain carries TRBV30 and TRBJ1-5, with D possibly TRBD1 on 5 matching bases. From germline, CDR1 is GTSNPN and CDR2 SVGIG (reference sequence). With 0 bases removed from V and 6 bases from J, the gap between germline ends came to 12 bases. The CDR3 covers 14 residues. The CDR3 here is CAWSVWQGGQPQHF. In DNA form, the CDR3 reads TGTGCCTGGAGTGTATGGCAGGGCGGTCAGCCCCAGCATTTT.

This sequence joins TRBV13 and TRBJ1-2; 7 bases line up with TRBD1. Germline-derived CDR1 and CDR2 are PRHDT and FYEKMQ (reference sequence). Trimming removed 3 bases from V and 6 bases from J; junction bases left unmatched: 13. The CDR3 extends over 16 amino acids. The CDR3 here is CASSFFRQTGKDGYTF. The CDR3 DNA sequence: TGTGCCAGCAGCTTTTTTCGCCAGACAGGGAAGGATGGCTACACCTTC.

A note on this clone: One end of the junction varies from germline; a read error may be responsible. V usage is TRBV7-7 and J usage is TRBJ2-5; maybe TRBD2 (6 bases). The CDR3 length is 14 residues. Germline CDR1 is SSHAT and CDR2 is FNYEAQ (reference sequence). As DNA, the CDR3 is TGTGCTAGCAGCTTAGAGGGAGGTCAAGAGACCCAGTACTTC. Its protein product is CASSLEGGQETQYF. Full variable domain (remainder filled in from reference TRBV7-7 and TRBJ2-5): GAGVSQSPRYKVTKRGQDVTLRCDPISSHATLYWYQQALGQGPEFLTYFNYEAQPDKSGLPSDRFSAERPEGSISTLTIQRTEQRDSAMYRCASSLEGGQETQYFGPGTRLLVL.

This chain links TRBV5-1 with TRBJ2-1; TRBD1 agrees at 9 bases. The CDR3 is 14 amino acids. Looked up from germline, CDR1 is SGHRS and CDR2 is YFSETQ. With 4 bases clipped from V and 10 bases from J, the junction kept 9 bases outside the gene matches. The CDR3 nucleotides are TGCGCCAGCAGCCGTCCGGGACAGGGAAACGAGCAGTTCTTC. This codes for CASSRPGQGNEQFF.

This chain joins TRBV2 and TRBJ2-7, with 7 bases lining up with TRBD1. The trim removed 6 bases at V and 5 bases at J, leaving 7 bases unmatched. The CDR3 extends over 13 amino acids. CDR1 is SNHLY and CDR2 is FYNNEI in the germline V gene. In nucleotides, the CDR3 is TGTGCCAGCAGGAATCGGACAGGCCACGAGCAGTACTTC. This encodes CASRNRTGHEQYF.

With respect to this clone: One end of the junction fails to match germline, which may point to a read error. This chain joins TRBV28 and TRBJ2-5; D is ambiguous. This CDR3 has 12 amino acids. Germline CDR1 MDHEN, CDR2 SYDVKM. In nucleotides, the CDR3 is TGTGCCAGCAGTTTATACTCGAACGCCCCGGACTTC. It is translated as CASSLYSNAPDF.

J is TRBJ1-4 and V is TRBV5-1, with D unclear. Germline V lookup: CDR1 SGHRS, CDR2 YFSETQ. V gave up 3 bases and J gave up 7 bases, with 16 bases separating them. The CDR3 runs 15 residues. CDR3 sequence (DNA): TGCGCCAGCAGCTCAAACCAGGTGATTGGTGAAAAACTGTTTTTT. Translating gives CASSSNQVIGEKLFF.

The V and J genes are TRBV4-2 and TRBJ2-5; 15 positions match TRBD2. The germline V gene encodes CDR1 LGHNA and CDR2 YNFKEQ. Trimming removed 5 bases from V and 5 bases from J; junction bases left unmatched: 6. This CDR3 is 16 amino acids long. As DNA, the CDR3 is TGTGCCAGCAGCGGAAGGACTAGCGGGGGGGGTGAGACCCAGTACTTC. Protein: CASSGRTSGGGETQYF.

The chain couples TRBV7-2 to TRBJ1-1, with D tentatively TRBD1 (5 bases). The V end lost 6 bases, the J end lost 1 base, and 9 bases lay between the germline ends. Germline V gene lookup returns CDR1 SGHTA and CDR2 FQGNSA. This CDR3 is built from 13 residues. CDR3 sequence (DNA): TGTGCCAGCAGTTGGGGGGAGAACACTGAAGCTTTCTTT. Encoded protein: CASSWGENTEAFF.

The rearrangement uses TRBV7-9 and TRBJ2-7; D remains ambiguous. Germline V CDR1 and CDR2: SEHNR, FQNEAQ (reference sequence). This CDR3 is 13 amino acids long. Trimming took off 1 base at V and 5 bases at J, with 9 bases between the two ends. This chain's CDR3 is CASSLVRTDEQYF. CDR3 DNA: TGTGCCAGCAGCTTAGTCAGAACAGACGAGCAGTACTTC.

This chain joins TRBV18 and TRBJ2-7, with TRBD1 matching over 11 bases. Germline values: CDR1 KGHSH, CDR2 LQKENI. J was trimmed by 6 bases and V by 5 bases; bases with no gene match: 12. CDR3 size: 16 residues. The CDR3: CASSTNGQGANSEQYF. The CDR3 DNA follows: TGTGCCAGCTCAACCAACGGACAGGGGGCAAACTCCGAGCAGTACTTC. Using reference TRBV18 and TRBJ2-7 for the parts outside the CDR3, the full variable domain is NAGVMQNPRHLVRRRGQEARLRCSPMKGHSHVYWYRQLPEEGLKFMVYLQKENIIDESGMPKERFSAEFPKEGPSILRIQQVVRGDSAAYFCASSTNGQGANSEQYFGPGTRLTVT.

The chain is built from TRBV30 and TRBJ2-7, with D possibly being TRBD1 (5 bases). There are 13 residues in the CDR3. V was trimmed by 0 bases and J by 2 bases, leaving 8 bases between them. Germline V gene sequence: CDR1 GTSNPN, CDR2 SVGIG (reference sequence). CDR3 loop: CAWSVGRAYEQYF. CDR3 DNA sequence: TGTGCCTGGAGTGTAGGCAGGGCCTACGAGCAGTACTTC.

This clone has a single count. CDR3 in DNA: TGCAGTGCTAGAGATCGGGAGGCTTTCTTT. The encoded protein is CSARDREAFF. The genes are TRBV20-1 and TRBJ1-1; D is ambiguous. Germline CDR1 DFQATT, CDR2 SNEGSKA (reference sequence). The ends were cut back, 0 bases at V and 11 bases at J, with 7 bases in the middle. The CDR3 totals 10 residues.

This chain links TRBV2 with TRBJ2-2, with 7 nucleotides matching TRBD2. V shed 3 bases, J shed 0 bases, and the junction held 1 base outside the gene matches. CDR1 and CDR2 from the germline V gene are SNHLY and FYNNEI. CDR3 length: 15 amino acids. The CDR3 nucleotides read TGTGCCAGCAGTGACCTAGCGGCGAACACCGGGGAGCTGTTTTTT. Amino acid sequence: CASSDLAANTGELFF.

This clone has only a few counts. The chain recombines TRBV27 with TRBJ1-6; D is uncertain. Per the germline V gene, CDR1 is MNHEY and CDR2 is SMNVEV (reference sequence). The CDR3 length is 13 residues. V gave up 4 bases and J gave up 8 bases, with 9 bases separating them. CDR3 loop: CASSSPRDSPLHF. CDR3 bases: TGTGCCAGCAGTTCCCCCCGGGATTCACCCCTCCACTTT.